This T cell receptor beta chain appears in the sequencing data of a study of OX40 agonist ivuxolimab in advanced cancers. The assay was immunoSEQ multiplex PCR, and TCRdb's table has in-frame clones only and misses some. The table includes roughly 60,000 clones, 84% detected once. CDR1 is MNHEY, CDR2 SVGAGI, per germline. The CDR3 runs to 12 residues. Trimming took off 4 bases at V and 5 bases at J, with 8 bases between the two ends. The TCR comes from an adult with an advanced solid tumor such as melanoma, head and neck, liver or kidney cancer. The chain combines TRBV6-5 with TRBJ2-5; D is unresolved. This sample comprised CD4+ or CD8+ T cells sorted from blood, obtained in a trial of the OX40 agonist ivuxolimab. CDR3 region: CASSFEPETQYF. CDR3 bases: TGTGCCAGCAGTTTCGAGCCGGAGACCCAGTACTTC.